This T cell receptor beta chain is from a study of T-cell reconstitution after alpha-beta-depleted transplantation in children. General study results and limits: Surviving recipient T cells and thymic progenitors accounted for the high day-60 TCRbeta diversity observed in some patients.

The table lists this clonotype with a few counts. Its antigen is still unknown. Trimming pared 4 bases from V and 9 bases from J, leaving 7 bases between. The CDR3 is made up of 11 amino acids. CDR1 MNHNY and CDR2 SVGAGI come from the germline V gene (reference sequence). The authors prepared the TCRbeta library with unique molecular identifiers. TCRdb used MiXCR to reprocess the PCR reads, holding one entry per CDR3 protein. The table lists about 580,000 distinct CDR3 sequences, roughly 23% of them singletons. The sample consisted of PBMCs, mostly from graft donor cells, taken 360 days after TCRalphabeta/CD19-depleted stem cell transplant. The sequence was obtained from a boy less than two years old who had a stem cell transplant for acute myeloid leukemia, so the T cells may come from the graft donor. The gene calls are TRBV6-6 and TRBJ2-4; D might be TRBD2 (5 bases). The chain's CDR3 is CASSSEGIQYF. As DNA, the CDR3 is TGTGCCAGCAGTTCTGAGGGCATTCAGTACTTC.